Below are 21 T cell receptor beta chains sequenced from a single sample in a study of OX40 agonist ivuxolimab in advanced cancers. Sequenced by immunoSEQ multiplex PCR; TCRdb stores in-frame clones only, minus some. The sample includes about 78,000 clones, roughly 93% of them seen just once. The specimen comprised CD4+ or CD8+ T cells sorted from blood, sampled in a trial of the OX40 agonist ivuxolimab. The receptors shown here come from an adult with an advanced solid tumor such as melanoma, head and neck, liver or kidney cancer.

The chain combines TRBV6-6 with TRBJ1-1; the D gene is possibly TRBD1 (5 bases). The V end lost 2 bases, the J end lost 7 bases, and 14 bases lay between the germline ends. The CDR3 covers 14 residues. CDR1 and CDR2 (germline): MNHNY, SVGAGI (reference sequence). CDR3 sequence (DNA): TGTGCCAGCAGTTACCAGGAACTTACAGGTGAAGCTTTCTTT. Translating it yields CASSYQELTGEAFF.

The V and J genes are TRBV6-1 and TRBJ2-3; 13 bases match TRBD2. The CDR3 spans 15 residues. CDR1 and CDR2 (germline): MNHNS, SASEGT. J lost 3 bases, V lost 5 bases, and 2 bases had no gene match. The CDR3 here is CASSQGLAGTDTQYF. CDR3 nucleotide sequence: TGTGCCAGCAGTCAGGGACTAGCGGGGACAGATACGCAGTATTTT.

On this clone itself: The germline gene is not matched at one end of the junction; a read error may be the cause. The V gene is TRBV7-7, the J gene TRBJ1-5; possibly TRBD1 for D (6 bases). Looked up from germline, CDR1 is SSHAT and CDR2 is FNYEAQ (reference sequence). The CDR3 totals 18 residues. CDR3 nucleotides: TGTGCTAGCAGCCGTAAAGACAGGACACCGGTGGAAGATCAGCCCCAGCATTTT. Its protein product is CASSRKDRTPVEDQPQHF.

This clone was counted between two and nine times. The V gene is TRBV4-1, the J gene TRBJ2-2, with D uncertain. The germline V gene has CDR1 MGHRA and CDR2 YSYEKL. Trimming stripped 0 bases from V and 3 bases from J, with 8 bases between. The CDR3 runs 15 residues. The CDR3 loop reads CASSQEGSHTGELFF. The CDR3 bases are TGCGCCAGCAGCCAAGAGGGTTCCCACACCGGGGAGCTGTTTTTT.

This chain links TRBV28 with TRBJ2-1, with TRBD2 as a possible D gene (6 bases). The CDR3 totals 15 residues. Germline V gives CDR1 MDHEN, CDR2 SYDVKM. Trimming pared 9 bases from V and 1 base from J, leaving 16 bases between. CDR3 nucleotides: TGTGCCAGTCCTCCCTCCGGGGGTTCCTACAATGAGCAGTTCTTC. Translating it yields CASPPSGGSYNEQFF.

The chain links TRBV5-1 to TRBJ2-5; D ambiguous. The CDR3 length is 14 residues. CDR1 SGHRS and CDR2 YFSETQ come from the germline V gene. The V end was cut by 0 bases, the J end by 1 base, with 7 bases between. Here the CDR3 reads CASSLGELQETQYF. The DNA for the CDR3 is TGCGCCAGCAGCTTGGGGGAACTCCAAGAGACCCAGTACTTC. The entire variable domain, with the rest obtained from reference TRBV5-1 and TRBJ2-5, is as follows: KAGVTQTPRYLIKTRGQQVTLSCSPISGHRSVSWYQQTPGQGLQFLFEYFSETQRNKGNFPGRFSGRQFSNSRSEMNVSTLELGDSALYLCASSLGELQETQYFGPGTRLLVL.

The genes are TRBV7-2 and TRBJ2-1, with D uncertain. The length of the CDR3 is 19 residues. The germline gives CDR1 SGHTA, CDR2 FQGNSA. V lost 2 bases to trimming and J lost 6 bases, with 26 bases between them. Here the CDR3 reads CASSLMPPLGALRPNEQFF. CDR3 sequence (DNA): TGTGCCAGCAGCTTAATGCCCCCCCTAGGCGCCCTACGACCCAATGAGCAGTTCTTC.

About this clone itself: Its ends do not fully match the called genes, so a read error is possible. V is TRBV7-7 and J is TRBJ2-5; TRBD2 agrees at 10 bases. Per the germline V gene, CDR1 is SSHAT and CDR2 is FNYEAQ (reference sequence). The CDR3 spans 15 residues. DNA of the CDR3: TGTGCTAGCAGCTTTTCTACTAGCGGGGAAGAGACCCAGTACTTC. It codes for CASSFSTSGEETQYF. Using reference TRBV7-7 and TRBJ2-5 for the parts outside the CDR3, the full variable domain is GAGVSQSPRYKVTKRGQDVTLRCDPISSHATLYWYQQALGQGPEFLTYFNYEAQPDKSGLPSDRFSAERPEGSISTLTIQRTEQRDSAMYRCASSFSTSGEETQYFGPGTRLLVL.

The chain is built from TRBV11-3 and TRBJ2-1, with 8 bases aligning to TRBD2. The CDR3 length is 15 residues. Trimming took 5 bases from V and 5 from J; bases not matched to a gene: 8. Germline V gene lookup returns CDR1 SGHNT and CDR2 YENEEA. CDR3: CASSPRGGAHNEQFF. Written as DNA, the CDR3 is TGTGCCAGCAGCCCACGGGGGGGGGCTCACAATGAGCAGTTCTTC.

The V call is TRBV5-1, the J call TRBJ1-1, with D possibly TRBD1 on 5 matching bases. The length of the CDR3 is 15 residues. Trimming pared 0 bases from V and 2 bases from J, leaving 11 bases between. The germline gives CDR1 SGHRS, CDR2 YFSETQ. This CDR3 reads CASSLGWTINTEAFF. CDR3 DNA: TGCGCCAGCAGCTTGGGGTGGACAATTAACACTGAAGCTTTCTTT.

The chain is built from TRBV28 and TRBJ1-2; no clear D. The CDR3 consists of 13 residues. CDR1 is MDHEN, CDR2 SYDVKM, per germline. Trimming stripped 3 bases from V and 0 bases from J, with 5 bases between. The DNA of the CDR3 is TGTGCCAGCAGTTTCGTAGCTAACTATGGCTACACCTTC. Translating gives CASSFVANYGYTF.

The chain joins TRBV29-1 to TRBJ1-2; D gene unclear. The length of the CDR3 is 12 residues. V lost 3 bases to trimming and J lost 4 bases, with 9 bases between them. The germline CDR1 and CDR2 sequences are SQVTM and ANQGSEA. The CDR3 sequence is CSVDNRFYGYTF. In DNA, the CDR3 is TGCAGCGTTGATAATAGGTTCTATGGCTACACCTTC.

As to this clone: The sample contains more than one DNA sequence encoding this CDR3. V usage is TRBV7-9 and J usage is TRBJ1-5; maybe TRBD1 (5 bases). This CDR3 is built from 14 residues. Per germline, CDR1 SEHNR and CDR2 FQNEAQ (reference sequence). The ends were cut back, 5 bases at V and 3 bases at J, with 11 bases in the middle. CDR3 in DNA: TGTGCCAGCAGCCCGACGGGGGACAATCAGCCCCAGCATTTT. Its protein product is CASSPTGDNQPQHF.

The CDR3 DNA reads TGTGCCAGCGCGACTTTGACTAGCGGGGTCTTTGGCGAGCAGTACTTC. It codes for CASATLTSGVFGEQYF. V gene TRBV7-6 combines with J gene TRBJ2-5; TRBD2 agrees at 11 bases. The J call may be faulty, since TRBJ2-7 better matches the DNA end. The CDR3 covers 16 residues. The germline V gene has CDR1 SGHVS and CDR2 FNYEAQ.

The chain recombines TRBV2 with TRBJ2-1, with 10 bases that match TRBD2. CDR1 and CDR2 (germline): SNHLY, FYNNEI. J gave up 0 bases and V 10 bases, and 15 bases lay outside the gene matches. The CDR3 is made up of 18 amino acids. The CDR3 spells CAIMGASGSESSYNEQFF. The CDR3 DNA reads as TGTGCCATCATGGGAGCTAGCGGGAGTGAGAGCTCCTACAATGAGCAGTTCTTC.

The V gene is TRBV5-4, the J gene TRBJ2-1; 8 bases fit TRBD2. Germline V gene lookup returns CDR1 SGHNT and CDR2 YYREEE (reference sequence). Trimming cost V 3 bases and J 9 bases; bases outside gene matches: 5. The CDR3 is 13 amino acids. The CDR3: CASSSGGASEQFF. For the CDR3, the DNA is TGTGCCAGCAGCTCGGGGGGGGCGAGTGAGCAGTTCTTC.

V gene TRBV28 combines with J gene TRBJ1-6, with a possible D match to TRBD1 (6 bases). The CDR3 consists of 14 residues. Germline values: CDR1 MDHEN, CDR2 SYDVKM. V was clipped by 2 bases and J by 5 bases, with 7 bases between them. The CDR3 sequence: CASSLGQHNSPLHF. The CDR3 nucleotides are TGTGCCAGCAGTTTAGGACAGCATAATTCACCCCTCCACTTT.

The genes are TRBV5-4 and TRBJ1-6; 7 nucleotides match TRBD1. CDR1 and CDR2 from the germline V gene are SGHNT and YYREEE (reference sequence). The CDR3 runs 14 residues. Germline trimming cut 3 bases from V and 13 bases from J; bases unmatched to any gene: 10. The CDR3 region is CASSSTGPFSPLHF. The CDR3 nucleotides read TGTGCCAGCAGCTCGACAGGGCCTTTTTCCCCCCTCCACTTT.

V is TRBV9 and J is TRBJ2-3, with TRBD2 matching 10 bases. Germline V gives CDR1 SGDLS, CDR2 YYNGEE. CDR3 length: 16 amino acids. V was pared by 4 bases and J by 0 bases, with 5 bases of the junction left unmatched. The CDR3 nucleotides are TGTGCCAGCAGCTCAGGACTAGCGGCTAGCACAGATACGCAGTATTTT. It is translated as CASSSGLAASTDTQYF.

The gene calls are TRBV5-1 and TRBJ2-3; D remains unclear. The CDR3 is made up of 11 amino acids. The V gene's germline CDR1 is SGHRS and CDR2 YFSETQ. V was cut by 4 bases and J by 7 bases, with 7 bases left in between. The CDR3 coding sequence is TGCGCCAGCAGCCCATTTTATACGCAGTATTTT. Amino acids: CASSPFYTQYF.

The chain employs TRBV10-3 and TRBJ1-1; 8 nucleotides match TRBD1. Germline CDR1 reads ENHRY; CDR2 reads SYGVKD. The CDR3 contains 13 residues. Trimming took 5 bases from V and 7 from J; bases not matched to a gene: 6. CDR3 in amino acids: CAISPLTGVEAFF. CDR3 DNA: TGTGCCATCAGTCCATTGACAGGGGTTGAAGCTTTCTTT.